The 19 T cell receptor beta chains listed next were all sequenced from one sample in a study of T cells expressing NK-cell markers. TCRdb reanalyzed the 5' RACE reads, giving one entry per CDR3 protein sequence and no DNA. This sample's table has about half a million distinct CDR3 sequences. Sequences were obtained from blood T cells: a sorted CD56 or NKG2C T cell subset, CD4+ or CD8+ T cells, or bulk PBMC T cells (not recorded which). These receptors were taken from a woman in her 50s in good health.

The rearrangement links TRBV18 to TRBJ2-7. The CDR3 is 12 residues long. The germline gives CDR1 KGHSH, CDR2 LQKENI. The CDR3 sequence is CASSPDNYEQYF. The full variable domain, completed using reference TRBV18 and TRBJ2-7, is NAGVMQNPRHLVRRRGQEARLRCSPMKGHSHVYWYRQLPEEGLKFMVYLQKENIIDESGMPKERFSAEFPKEGPSILRIQQVVRGDSAAYFCASSPDNYEQYFGPGTRLTVT.

The chain joins TRBV29-1 to TRBJ2-1; TCRdb calls TRBD2, which cannot be checked without DNA. There are 12 residues in the CDR3. Per germline, CDR1 SQVTM and CDR2 ANQGSEA. The chain's CDR3 is CSVILPAYEQFF.

V gene TRBV12-3 or TRBV12-4 combines with J gene TRBJ1-1; TCRdb lists TRBD1, though no DNA is available to test this call. This CDR3 spans 14 amino acids. CDR3 sequence reads: CATYPLPGVTEAFF.

The V gene is TRBV27, the J gene TRBJ2-7. The CDR3 has 14 residues. Looked up from germline, CDR1 is MNHEY and CDR2 is SMNVEV (reference sequence). The CDR3 here is CASSLRQPVWEQYF.

The V and J genes are TRBV2 and TRBJ1-1. The germline CDR1 and CDR2 sequences are SNHLY and FYNNEI. The CDR3 runs to 12 residues. The chain's CDR3 is CASSRMNTEAFF. Based on the CDR3 plus reference TRBV2 and TRBJ1-1, the full variable domain is EPEVTQTPSHQVTQMGQEVILRCVPISNHLYFYWYRQILGQKVEFLVSFYNNEISEKSEIFDDQFSVERPDGSNFTLKIRSTKLEDSAMYFCASSRMNTEAFFGQGTRLTVV.

V is TRBV5-1 and J is TRBJ1-2. The germline gives CDR1 SGHRS, CDR2 YFSETQ. CDR3 size: 11 residues. Here the CDR3 reads CASSFGVGYTF.

The rearrangement uses TRBV6-4 and TRBJ1-5. This CDR3 has 11 residues. In germline, CDR1 is MRHNA, CDR2 SNTAGT. CDR3 region: CARASAQDQHF.

This chain links TRBV20-1 with TRBJ1-4; the TCRdb call, TRBD1, lacks DNA for checking. Germline CDR1 and CDR2: DFQATT and SNEGSKA (reference sequence). The CDR3 spans 15 residues. The CDR3 protein is CSARDQGTGKEKLFF.

J is TRBJ1-6 and V is TRBV12-3 or TRBV12-4; TCRdb lists TRBD1, though no DNA is available to test this call. CDR3 length equals 17 residues. This CDR3 is CASRLVLGQGYNSPLHF.

V usage is TRBV20-1 and J usage is TRBJ2-3; without DNA, the TCRdb call of TRBD2 cannot be checked. There are 16 residues in the CDR3. Germline assignment: CDR1 DFQATT and CDR2 SNEGSKA (reference sequence). CDR3 region: CSASRLAGVYGDTQYF.

This chain links TRBV7-8 with TRBJ2-7; the D call from TCRdb, TRBD2, cannot be confirmed without DNA. Germline V gives CDR1 SGHVS, CDR2 FQNEAQ. CDR3 length: 12 residues. CDR3 residues: CASSLVLPEQYF.

The V gene is TRBV12-3 or TRBV12-4, the J gene TRBJ2-5. This CDR3 region has 14 residues. The CDR3 spells CASSLPNIPETQYF.

The rearrangement joins TRBV29-1 to TRBJ2-5; TCRdb calls TRBD2, which cannot be checked without DNA. The CDR3 contains 19 residues. The V gene's germline CDR1 is SQVTM and CDR2 ANQGSEA. This chain's CDR3 is CSVLIFGGKQRESGQTQYF.

The chain uses TRBV24-1 and TRBJ1-1; TCRdb proposes TRBD1, but this gene call is untestable without DNA. CDR3 length: 15 amino acids. Looked up from germline, CDR1 is KGHDR and CDR2 is SFDVKD. This CDR3 is CATSDSRGPDTEAFF.

J is TRBJ2-3 and V is TRBV12-3 or TRBV12-4; TCRdb gives TRBD2 as the D gene, but with no DNA this cannot be confirmed. The CDR3 spans 15 residues. The CDR3 loop is CASSPGRAVTDTQYF.

The genes are TRBV29-1 and TRBJ1-4; TCRdb reports TRBD1, a call that lacks DNA to check it against. Germline V gene data show CDR1 as SQVTM and CDR2 as ANQGSEA. CDR3 length: 13 residues. The CDR3 spells CSVSGTSNEKLFF.

The rearrangement joins TRBV29-1 to TRBJ1-2. This CDR3 region has 14 residues. CDR1 and CDR2 from the germline V gene are SQVTM and ANQGSEA. The CDR3 here is CSVSERGKAYGYTF.

The chain recombines TRBV12-3 or TRBV12-4 with TRBJ2-7; the D call from TCRdb, TRBD1, cannot be confirmed without DNA. The CDR3 totals 16 residues. The CDR3 region is CASSLFARGPALEQYF.

The V call is TRBV27, the J call TRBJ1-1. The CDR3 spans 15 residues. From germline, CDR1 is MNHEY and CDR2 SMNVEV (reference sequence). This CDR3 reads CASSLRRIRGTEAFF.